This record concerns one T cell receptor (beta chain) sequence. The specificity of this receptor is unknown. The record has no base qualities; no much larger clone is one base away. This sample stems from a study of blood T cell repertoires in COVID-19 (dated by TCRdb to the early 2020s). Looking at the study overall: Samples from collaborators originated in the United States, Italy and Spain and spanned both the acute and convalescent phases of COVID-19. The repertoires were made available in a free public database intended to serve as a resource for research on the immune response to SARS-CoV-2. Where available, HLA class I and class II types were taken from metadata supplied by the sample provider and were not determined by assay-based typing. Samples came from the ongoing ImmuneRACE study (first 160 participants) plus 1,254 subjects from 6 global collaborators. The dataset comprised deeply sampled blood TCRbeta repertoires from subjects exposed to, actively infected with, or recovered from COVID-19. A de-identified subject ID, COVID-19 status, age in years and sex were almost always included in the sample metadata. The material from the prospective study consisted of cDNA or gDNA derived from T cells, B-cell-depleted T cells, or PBMCs. Overall results and qualifications from the work: How much clinical and demographic metadata was included differed by source and by participant, and the metadata was provided uncurated.

The CDR3 starts with the cysteine, ends with the phenylalanine, and has 14 residues. CDR3 DNA is the only sequence kept; it has 42 bases, read in frame from the first base. V was cut back by 4 bases and J by 7 bases, leaving a gap of 16 bases between them. As encoded in the germline V gene (reference sequence), CDR1 is LGHDT while CDR2 is YNNKEL. The immunoSEQ Assay, a bias-controlled multiplex PCR, was used to amplify TCRbeta CDR3 regions from genomic DNA. The authors processed their data as follows. The number of nucleated cells in each sample was estimated by amplification of reference gene primers within the assay. To quantify the absolute abundance of each unique TCRbeta CDR3 rearrangement, sequence reads were collapsed and filtered. For each sample, productive Simpson clonality was calculated as the square root of Simpson's diversity index across productive rearrangements. In TCRdb, the immuneACCESS table is reduced to in-frame sequences with V and J assigned. These tables do not hold every clone; where another copy was compared, an unresolved V gene accounts for under half, and the others remain unexplained. D and trimming come from the DNA, and the V and J calls and clone size come from that table. Across this sample there are over 150,000 clones, with roughly 84% seen only once. Approximately 1% of the sample rests with the top ten.

The collaborating institutions used their own protocols to collect whole blood in K2EDTA tubes. Collaborator samples were shipped for TCRbeta analysis as frozen whole blood, isolated PBMCs, or DNA extracted from either sample type. This chain joins TRBV3-1 (or the pseudogene TRBV3-2) to TRBJ1-1; the D gene lacks a confident call. The origin of this receptor is a man aged 35 to 55 with acute or convalescent COVID-19. The specimen was peripheral blood. In nucleotide form, the sequence is TGTGCCAGCAGCCGGGTGGGAGCCGGGGATGAAGCTTTCTTT. This yields the protein CASSRVGAGDEAFF.